This TCR beta chain comes out of a study of a mutant IDH1 vaccine in newly diagnosed glioma. On the study more broadly: Across weeks 1, 3, 5, 7, 11, 15, 19 and 23, patients received a vaccination each time, eight in all. Vaccination started 4-6 weeks after radiotherapy alone, or with temozolomide cycles.

Time point of the sample: week 5, during vaccination. Doses consisted of 300 ug of mutant IDH1 20-mer peptide each, paired with topical imiquimod. Assay used: immunoSEQ multiplex PCR; TCRdb lists only in-frame clones, some missing. This table has fewer than 40,000 clones, about 84% appearing once. Study observations and caveats: Pseudoprogression looked unconnected to shifts in top peripheral T cell clonotypes.

The germline CDR1 and CDR2 sequences are SGHRS and YFSETQ. Between the trimmed V and J ends, which lost 4 bases and 7 bases, there was a span of 21 bases. CDR3 size: 15 residues. In this sample, this clone turned up once. Its antigen is not known. The source of this sequence is a man aged 35 to 55 with glioma. The sequenced sample was PBMCs, obtained from a glioma patient whose treatment included an IDH1 peptide vaccine. V gene TRBV5-1 combines with J gene TRBJ2-7; a weak D match, TRBD1 (6 bases). The CDR3 here is CASSPGRTGPREQYF. CDR3 bases: TGCGCCAGCAGCCCGGGACGTACAGGGCCCCGGGAGCAGTACTTC.